The 18 T cell receptor beta chains given below trace back to one sample, sequenced in a study of CD8+CD57+ T cells in acquired aplastic anemia. It was patients with CD8+CD57+ cell expansion by flow cytometry who were chosen for sequencing. Using genomic DNA as the template, TCR beta VDJ and CDR3 profiling was carried out. From the reads, TCRdb called clonotypes with MiXCR, one entry per CDR3 protein. This sample yields over 150,000 distinct CDR3 sequences, of which about 70% are seen a single time; around 45% belongs to the top ten. Sequencing was carried out using sorted CD4+, CD8+, or CD8+CD57+ T cells (not recorded which) from PBMCs. The receptors originated from a human donor with aplastic anemia.

The chain couples TRBV7-2 to TRBJ2-3; D unresolved. The CDR3 totals 13 residues. Trimming left V 5 bases short and J 5 bases short, with 11 bases between. The germline gives CDR1 SGHTA, CDR2 FQGNSA. CDR3 nucleotide sequence: TGTGCCAGCAGCGCCGTTCCACGAGATACGCAGTATTTT. Translated, it gives CASSAVPRDTQYF.

Concerning this clonotype itself: The junction departs from germline at one end; a sequencing error may be responsible. This chain uses TRBV7-7 with TRBJ2-5; 9 bases agree with TRBD1. Germline V gene data show CDR1 as SSHAT and CDR2 as FNYEAQ (reference sequence). The CDR3 covers 15 residues. In nucleotides, the CDR3 is TGTGCTAGCAGCTTAGGGACAGGGACCCAAGAGACCCAGTACTTC. This gives the protein CASSLGTGTQETQYF.

The chain uses TRBV24-1 and TRBJ2-1; D might be TRBD2 (5 bases). V was cut by 1 base and J by 11 bases, with 8 bases left in between. This CDR3 spans 12 amino acids. Germline CDR1 is KGHDR and CDR2 is SFDVKD. CDR3 DNA sequence: TGTGCCACCAGTGATTTTACGGGGAAGCAGTTCTTC. Protein product: CATSDFTGKQFF.

V and J are TRBV2 and TRBJ1-2; D gene ambiguous. Germline-derived CDR1 and CDR2 are SNHLY and FYNNEI. The CDR3 has 14 amino acids. V dropped 7 bases and J dropped 4 bases, with 16 bases sitting between them. The CDR3 DNA follows: TGTGCCAGCAAGGCTGGGTCGACGGGCTATGGCTACACCTTC. It yields the protein CASKAGSTGYGYTF.

The chain couples TRBV5-1 to TRBJ1-2, with D hard to call. Germline V gives CDR1 SGHRS, CDR2 YFSETQ. V lost 0 bases and J lost 8, with 11 bases in between. The length of the CDR3 is 13 residues. Written as DNA, the CDR3 is TGCGCCAGCAGCTTGGAACAGACGGGGGGCTACACCTTC. Protein sequence: CASSLEQTGGYTF. The variable domain in full, with the rest retrieved from reference TRBV5-1 and TRBJ1-2, is KAGVTQTPRYLIKTRGQQVTLSCSPISGHRSVSWYQQTPGQGLQFLFEYFSETQRNKGNFPGRFSGRQFSNSRSEMNVSTLELGDSALYLCASSLEQTGGYTFGSGTRLTVV.

There are a few counts of this clonotype. One junction end disagrees with the germline gene, perhaps due to a read error. The chain links TRBV7-7 to TRBJ2-5; TRBD1 aligns across 9 bases. Germline lookup yields CDR1 SSHAT and CDR2 FNYEAQ (reference sequence). This CDR3 region has 15 residues. The CDR3 loop reads CASSLNWDRDETQYF. DNA for the CDR3: TGTGCTAGCAGCTTAAATTGGGACAGGGACGAGACCCAGTACTTC.

This clonotype appeared a few times. The CDR3 here is CASSQLGEGSYEQYF. CDR3 nucleotide sequence: TGCGCCAGCAGCCAGCTCGGGGAGGGCTCCTACGAGCAGTACTTC. The chain carries TRBV4-1 and TRBJ2-7; 7 bases line up with TRBD2. The V gene end was trimmed by 3 bases and the J gene end by 0 bases; junction bases not matched to a gene: 5. CDR1 MGHRA and CDR2 YSYEKL come from the germline V gene. This CDR3 is 15 amino acids long.

This clonotype was picked up many times. The chain has TRBV6-5 and TRBJ1-1, with D uncertain. V lost 7 bases to trimming and J lost 5 bases, with 8 bases between them. Germline CDR1 reads MNHEY; CDR2 reads SVGAGI. The length of the CDR3 is 11 residues. The CDR3 here is CASMTGTEAFF. CDR3 coding DNA: TGTGCCAGCATGACGGGGACTGAAGCTTTCTTT.

The rearrangement joins TRBV15 to TRBJ2-3; D gene uncertain. The CDR3 runs 13 residues. The V and J ends lost 5 bases and 2 bases respectively, with 8 bases between them. Germline V gives CDR1 LNHNV, CDR2 YYDKDF (reference sequence). The CDR3: CATSSQPTDTQYF. In DNA form, the CDR3 reads TGTGCCACCAGCTCCCAGCCCACAGATACGCAGTATTTT.

This chain connects TRBV2 to TRBJ1-5, with D perhaps TRBD1 (5 bases). The CDR3 extends over 13 amino acids. The V end lost 6 bases, the J end lost 6 bases, and 12 bases lay between the germline ends. Germline CDR1 reads SNHLY; CDR2 reads FYNNEI. The CDR3 DNA is TGTGCCAGCAGGGGGCAGGGCGGTCAGCCCCAGCATTTT. Protein: CASRGQGGQPQHF.

The rearrangement joins TRBV9 to TRBJ2-7; TRBD2 matches 14 bases. The V and J ends lost 3 bases and 9 bases, in that order; junction bases with no gene match: 2. The CDR3 contains 13 residues. Germline CDR1 reads SGDLS; CDR2 reads YYNGEE. CDR3 sequence: CASSAGTSGRQYF. The CDR3 coding sequence is TGTGCCAGCAGCGCCGGGACTAGCGGGAGGCAGTACTTC.

The chain recombines TRBV20-1 with TRBJ2-7; no clear D gene. The CDR3 is 13 residues long. Looked up from germline, CDR1 is DFQATT and CDR2 is SNEGSKA (reference sequence). The V and J ends lost 6 bases and 2 bases respectively, with 14 bases between them. CDR3 nucleotide sequence: TGCAGTGCCTTAACTGATCCACCCTACGAGCAGTACTTC. It is translated as CSALTDPPYEQYF.

There are a few counts of this clonotype. The chain joins TRBV20-1 to TRBJ2-7; a possible D gene is TRBD2 (6 bases). The germline CDR1 and CDR2 sequences are DFQATT and SNEGSKA (reference sequence). V gave up 3 bases and J gave up 2 bases, with 14 bases separating them. The CDR3 covers 14 residues. CDR3 DNA sequence: TGCAGTGCTAGTGGAACTAGCTTAGCCTACGAGCAGTACTTC. Its translation is CSASGTSLAYEQYF.

This clonotype was seen a few times. V gene TRBV24-1 combines with J gene TRBJ2-5, with TRBD1 matching 9 bases. CDR1 and CDR2 from the germline V gene are KGHDR and SFDVKD. The CDR3 extends over 16 amino acids. Trimming cost V 2 bases and J 5 bases; bases outside gene matches: 8. CDR3 protein: CATSDSATGGLETQYF. CDR3 bases: TGTGCCACCAGTGATTCGGCGACAGGGGGTCTGGAGACCCAGTACTTC.

V is TRBV2 and J is TRBJ1-2; TRBD1 agrees at 7 bases. This CDR3 is built from 14 residues. V lost 5 bases to trimming and J lost 3 bases; unmatched junction nucleotides: 6. In germline, CDR1 is SNHLY, CDR2 FYNNEI. The CDR3 bases are TGTGCCAGCAGTAGTCCGGGACAGTACTATGGCTACACCTTC. Translation: CASSSPGQYYGYTF.

The chain carries TRBV10-3 and TRBJ2-1, with 15 bases identical to TRBD2. The germline V gene has CDR1 ENHRY and CDR2 SYGVKD. Trimming took 10 bases from V and 10 from J; bases not matched to a gene: 14. This CDR3 region has 16 residues. CDR3 loop: CASTGLAGGYDEEQFF. The CDR3 DNA sequence: TGTGCCAGCACGGGACTAGCGGGGGGCTACGATGAGGAGCAGTTCTTC.

The genes are TRBV10-3 and TRBJ1-1; 8 bases agree with TRBD1. Germline loops: CDR1 ENHRY, CDR2 SYGVKD. After removal of 6 bases from V and 2 bases from J, the junction contained 5 bases not matched to a gene. This CDR3 is built from 14 residues. The CDR3 DNA sequence: TGTGCCATCAGGAGGACAGGGACTAACACTGAAGCTTTCTTT. Amino acid sequence: CAIRRTGTNTEAFF.

On this clonotype: Its ends do not fully match the called genes, so a read error is possible. The chain combines TRBV12-3 or TRBV12-4 with TRBJ2-1; a weak D match, TRBD1 (6 bases). There are 11 residues in the CDR3. DNA of the CDR3: TGTGCCGGCAGGGTCGGGACACCTATTTTCTTC. Encoded protein: CAGRVGTPIFF.